This T cell receptor beta chain was captured by sequencing in a study of blood T cell repertoires in COVID-19. This table comes from immunoSEQ multiplex PCR, and its TCRdb copy is limited to in-frame clones, with some not included. The sample has 99,000 or so clones; 75% to 85% are singletons. V was trimmed by 5 bases and J by 2 bases, leaving 10 bases between them. Looked up from germline, CDR1 is SGHTA and CDR2 is FQGNSA. This CDR3 contains 13 residues. V is TRBV7-2 and J is TRBJ2-7; the D gene is possibly TRBD2 (5 bases). The receptor's source is a man aged 55 to 70 with acute or convalescent COVID-19. Sequenced material: peripheral blood. DNA for the CDR3: TGTGCCAGCAGCCAAGGACTTCCCTACGAGCAGTACTTC. This sequence encodes CASSQGLPYEQYF.